Listed below are T cell receptor beta chains from one sample, sequenced in a study of CD8 T cells in ankylosing spondylitis. One entry per CDR3 protein, called by TCRdb with MiXCR from the 5' RACE reads. The data contain about 270,000 distinct CDR3 sequences, roughly 32% of them seen just once; the ten biggest clones take up about 4.2%. The specimen sequenced was blood, either unsorted or a sorted T cell fraction (not recorded which). These receptors came from a male donor with ankylosing spondylitis or in good health (not recorded which). Both conserved end residues are part of each CDR3. The D gene is left open where the match is weak. Not every row has a clone size; where given, it reads once, few, many or a size class.

TRBJ2-5	TRBV5-1	-	few	CASSLAAGSQETQYF	TGCGCCAGCAGCTTGGCGGCGGGGAGCCAAGAGACCCAGTACTTC
TRBJ1-6	TRBV20-1	TRBD1	-	CSAREGKGTGYNSPLHF	TGCAGTGCTAGAGAAGGGAAAGGGACAGGTTATAATTCACCCCTCCACTTT
TRBJ2-1	TRBV6-1	-	-	CASSFDREGSYNEQFF	TGTGCCAGCAGCTTCGACAGAGAAGGCTCCTACAATGAGCAGTTCTTC
TRBJ2-1	TRBV12-3/TRBV12-4	-	-	CASSLEAGHEQFF	TGTGCCAGCAGTTTAGAGGCTGGCCATGAGCAGTTCTTC
TRBJ1-3	TRBV5-1	-	-	CASSRIPLGGNTIYF	TGCGCCAGCAGCCGGATCCCGCTGGGAGGAAACACCATATATTTT
TRBJ1-5	TRBV12-3/TRBV12-4	-	-	CASSPLGQTNQPQHF	TGTGCCAGCAGTCCCTTGGGGCAGACAAATCAGCCCCAGCATTTT
TRBJ2-3	TRBV15	TRBD2	-	CATSRESGGGFGTQYF	TGTGCCACCAGCAGAGAGAGCGGGGGGGGTTTTGGTACGCAGTATTTT
TRBJ1-1	TRBV29-1	TRBD1	few	CSAKGQRQNTEAFF	TGCAGCGCAAAGGGACAGCGACAGAACACTGAAGCTTTCTTT
TRBJ1-1	TRBV12-3/TRBV12-4	-	-	CASSSPRNTEAFF	TGTGCCAGCAGTTCCCCAAGGAACACTGAAGCTTTCTTT
TRBJ2-7	TRBV30	-	-	CAWTQGYEQYF	TGTGCCTGGACTCAGGGGTACGAGCAGTACTTC
TRBJ2-1	TRBV5-1	TRBD1	-	CASSSDRGRGNEQFF	TGCGCCAGCAGCTCTGACAGGGGGCGAGGGAATGAGCAGTTCTTC
TRBJ2-2	TRBV7-9	-	-	CASSLANWELFF	TGTGCCAGCAGCTTAGCTAACTGGGAGCTGTTTTTT
TRBJ1-6	TRBV9	TRBD1	-	CASSVDHGQAFNSPLHF	TGTGCCAGCAGCGTAGATCATGGACAGGCTTTTAATTCACCCCTCCACTTT
TRBJ2-5	TRBV7-9	-	-	CATEETQYF	TGTGCCACCGAAGAGACCCAGTACTTC
TRBJ2-7	TRBV25-1	-	-	CASSEAGRGPYEQYF	TGTGCCAGCAGTGAGGCGGGCAGGGGCCCCTACGAGCAGTACTTC
TRBJ1-1	TRBV20-1	-	few	CSARAGRGIEDTEAFF	TGCAGTGCTAGGGCGGGGCGCGGGATTGAGGACACTGAAGCTTTCTTT
TRBJ2-7	TRBV27	-	-	CASSLRGFNYEQYF	TGTGCCAGCAGTCTCAGGGGATTTAACTACGAGCAGTACTTC
TRBJ2-7	TRBV20-1	TRBD1	few	CSANRGHTLSYEQYF	TGCAGTGCGAACAGGGGGCACACCCTTTCCTACGAGCAGTACTTC
TRBJ2-1	TRBV7-9	-	many	CASTDNYREGTNEQFF	TGTGCCAGCACCGACAATTACCGGGAAGGGACTAATGAGCAGTTCTTC
TRBJ1-2	TRBV5-5	TRBD1	few	CASSLQVTGNYGYTF	TGTGCCAGCAGCTTGCAGGTGACAGGGAACTATGGCTACACCTTC
TRBJ2-7	TRBV12-3/TRBV12-4	TRBD2	-	CASSHGLAGTYEQYF	TGTGCCAGCAGCCACGGACTAGCGGGGACCTACGAGCAGTACTTC
TRBJ2-3	TRBV6-5	-	few	CASSYDGLGTDTQYF	TGTGCCAGCAGTTACGACGGACTCGGCACAGATACGCAGTATTTT
TRBJ1-6	TRBV7-9	-	-	CASSQTTGTPLHF	TGTGCCAGCAGCCAAACGACCGGGACCCCCCTCCACTTT
TRBJ2-1	TRBV12-3/TRBV12-4	TRBD1	-	CASSLGQGPTNEQFF	TGTGCCAGCAGCTTGGGACAGGGCCCCACCAATGAGCAGTTCTTC
TRBJ2-1	TRBV7-2	-	few	CATAGARRNEQFF	TGTGCCACAGCCGGGGCTAGGCGCAATGAGCAGTTCTTC
TRBJ1-3	TRBV12-3/TRBV12-4	-	few	CAAGIGNTIYF	TGTGCCGCTGGGATCGGAAACACCATATATTTT
TRBJ1-5	TRBV6-5	-	once	CASSYSPVARPQHF	TGTGCCAGCAGTTACTCCCCCGTGGCCAGGCCCCAGCATTTT
TRBJ2-3	TRBV10-3	-	-	CAIRMENTQYF	TGTGCCATCAGGATGGAGAATACGCAGTATTTT
TRBJ2-3	TRBV12-3/TRBV12-4	TRBD2	-	CASSFWEGRTDTQYF	TGTGCCAGCAGTTTCTGGGAGGGTAGGACAGATACGCAGTATTTT
TRBJ1-1	TRBV20-1	TRBD1	-	CREQGGTEAFF	TGCAGGGAACAGGGGGGCACTGAAGCTTTCTTT
TRBJ2-3	TRBV20-1	TRBD2	-	CSASIAGGRASTDTQYF	TGCAGTGCTAGTATAGCGGGGGGACGTGCTAGCACAGATACGCAGTATTTT
TRBJ1-2	TRBV29-1	TRBD1	-	CSVFGQDAYGYTF	TGCAGCGTTTTCGGACAGGATGCCTATGGCTACACCTTC
TRBJ2-2	TRBV5-1	-	once	CASSPPNAAGTGELFF	TGCGCCAGCAGCCCCCCAAACGCGGCGGGAACCGGGGAGCTGTTTTTT
TRBJ1-5	TRBV20-1	-	-	CSAKLTANQPQHF	TGCAGTGCTAAATTGACAGCTAATCAGCCCCAGCATTTT
TRBJ1-2	TRBV9	-	-	CASSVFGPHGYTF	TGTGCCAGCAGCGTCTTCGGTCCGCATGGCTACACCTTC
TRBJ2-1	TRBV10-3	-	-	CAISEGETGGDEQFF	TGTGCCATCAGTGAGGGGGAGACAGGCGGCGATGAGCAGTTCTTC
TRBJ1-6	TRBV20-1	-	many	CSAPTPTNSPLHF	TGCAGTGCTCCAACACCAACCAATTCACCCCTCCACTTT
TRBJ1-1	TRBV20-1	-	few	CSARKAGGLNTEAFF	TGCAGTGCTAGAAAGGCGGGGGGACTGAACACTGAAGCTTTCTTT
TRBJ1-5	TRBV9	TRBD1	-	CASSGKTGVGQPQHF	TGTGCCAGCAGCGGAAAGACAGGGGTTGGTCAGCCCCAGCATTTT
TRBJ2-7	TRBV27	TRBD2	few	CASSLTVAGGYNEQYF	TGTGCCAGCAGTTTGACGGTAGCGGGGGGGTATAACGAGCAGTACTTC
TRBJ2-7	TRBV6-5	TRBD1	-	CSTGGAPYEQYF	TGTTCTACAGGGGGCGCGCCCTACGAGCAGTACTTC
TRBJ2-3	TRBV29-1	-	few	CSVVSGSADTQYF	TGCAGCGTCGTAAGCGGGTCGGCCGATACGCAGTATTTT
TRBJ2-4	TRBV12-3/TRBV12-4	-	-	CASSLGNIQYF	TGTGCCAGCAGTTTGGGGAACATTCAGTACTTC